This TCR beta chain came from a study of brain T cells in children with intractable seizures. The study's findings and limits: Only CDR3 sequence similarity suggested viral specificity, without known HCMV serostatus. Pre-surgery blood may have been undersampled, hiding some clones.

Germline CDR1 reads GTSNPN; CDR2 reads SVGIG (reference sequence). The CDR3 totals 14 residues. Trimming pared 5 bases from V and 0 bases from J, leaving 11 bases between. Profiling relied on immunoSEQ multiplex PCR, and the TCRdb table lists in-frame clones only, not all of them. The data show tens of thousands of clones, roughly 91% seen once. This clone was picked up one time. The antigen is not known. The sequenced cases were selected for having the highest brain T cell transcript signatures. At least one anti-epileptic drug was given before surgery. The sample consisted of peripheral blood, taken at surgery. The rearrangement joins TRBV30 to TRBJ2-1; tentatively, D is TRBD2 (6 bases). This clonotype was obtained from a boy younger than two with tuberous sclerosis and intractable seizures. The CDR3 DNA reads as TGTGCCTGGTTGGGACTTCCCTCCTACAATGAGCAGTTCTTC. Amino acids: CAWLGLPSYNEQFF.